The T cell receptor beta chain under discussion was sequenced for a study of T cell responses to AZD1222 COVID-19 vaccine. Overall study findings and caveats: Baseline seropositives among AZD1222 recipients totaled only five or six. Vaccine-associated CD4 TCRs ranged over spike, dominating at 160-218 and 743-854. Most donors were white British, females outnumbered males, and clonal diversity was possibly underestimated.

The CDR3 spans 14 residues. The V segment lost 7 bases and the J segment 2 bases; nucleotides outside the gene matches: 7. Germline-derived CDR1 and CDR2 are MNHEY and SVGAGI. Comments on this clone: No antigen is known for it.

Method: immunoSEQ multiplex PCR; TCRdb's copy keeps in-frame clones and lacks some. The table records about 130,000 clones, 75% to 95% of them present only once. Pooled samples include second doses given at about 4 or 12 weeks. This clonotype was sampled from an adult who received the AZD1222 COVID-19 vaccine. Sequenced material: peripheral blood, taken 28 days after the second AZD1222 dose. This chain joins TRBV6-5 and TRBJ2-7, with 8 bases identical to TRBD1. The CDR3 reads CASKLTGEPYEQYF. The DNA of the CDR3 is TGTGCCAGCAAACTGACAGGGGAACCCTACGAGCAGTACTTC.